This paragraph reports one T cell receptor beta chain. With 6 bases removed from V and 4 bases from J, the gap between germline ends came to 19 bases. Germline values: CDR1 GTSNPN, CDR2 SVGIG (reference sequence). CDR3 size: 14 residues. The data are from a study of CD8+ T cells in alopecia areata. The authors extracted RNA and reverse transcribed it into cDNA as the sequencing template. The repertoire was sequenced with immunoSEQ multiplex PCR; TCRdb's copy has only in-frame clones and lacks some. The sample has about 150,000 clones; more than 45% are singletons. This chain uses TRBV30 with TRBJ2-7; weak D call: TRBD2 (6 bases). Material: CD8+ T cells sorted from blood, obtained at week 0. The TCR originated in a human donor with alopecia areata. In nucleotides, the CDR3 is TGTGCCTGCACCTTCGGGTGGGGGGAATACGAGCAGTACTTC. Protein product: CACTFGWGEYEQYF.